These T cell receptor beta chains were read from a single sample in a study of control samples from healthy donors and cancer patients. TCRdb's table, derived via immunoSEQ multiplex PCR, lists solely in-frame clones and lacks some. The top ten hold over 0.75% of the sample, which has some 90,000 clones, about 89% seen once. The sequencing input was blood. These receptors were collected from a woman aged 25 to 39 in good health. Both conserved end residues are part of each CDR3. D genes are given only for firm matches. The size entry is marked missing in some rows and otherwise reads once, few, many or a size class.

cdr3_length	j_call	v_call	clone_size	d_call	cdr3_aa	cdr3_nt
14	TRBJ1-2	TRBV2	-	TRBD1	CASSEDRASYGYTF	TGTGCCAGCAGTGAGGACAGGGCTAGCTATGGCTACACCTTC
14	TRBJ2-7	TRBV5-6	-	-	CASSRLAQDYEQYF	TGTGCCAGCAGCCGGCTAGCGCAGGACTACGAGCAGTACTTC
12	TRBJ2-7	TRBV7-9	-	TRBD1	CASSSGQGGQYF	TGTGCCAGCAGCTCTGGACAGGGGGGACAGTACTTC
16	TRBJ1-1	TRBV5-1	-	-	CASTTFLGPKNTEAFF	TGCGCCAGCACCACGTTCTTAGGGCCTAAGAACACTGAAGCTTTCTTT
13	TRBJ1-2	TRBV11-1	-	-	CASSLGQRESSTF	TGTGCCAGCAGCTTAGGGCAAAGAGAGAGCTCCACCTTC
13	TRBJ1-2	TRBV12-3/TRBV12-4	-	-	CASSPGRNYGYTF	TGTGCCAGCAGCCCAGGGAGAAACTATGGCTACACCTTC
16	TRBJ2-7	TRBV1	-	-	CTSSQDGPRLSHEQYF	TGCACCAGCAGCCAAGATGGGCCCCGACTAAGCCACGAGCAGTACTTC
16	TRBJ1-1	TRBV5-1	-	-	CASSYSPRDTGTEAFF	TGCGCCAGCAGCTACTCTCCCCGGGACACCGGCACTGAAGCTTTCTTT
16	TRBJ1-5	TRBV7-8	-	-	CASSPARGDSNQPQHF	TGTGCCAGCAGCCCAGCCCGCGGTGATAGCAATCAGCCCCAGCATTTT
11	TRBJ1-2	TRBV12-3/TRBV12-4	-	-	CASSFSYGYTF	TGTGCCAGCAGTTTTTCCTACGGCTACACCTTC
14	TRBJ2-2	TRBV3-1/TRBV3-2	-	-	CASSRVGGSGELFF	TGTGCCAGCAGCCGCGTAGGGGGTTCCGGGGAGCTGTTTTTT
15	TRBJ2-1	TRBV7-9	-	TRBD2	CASKLSGVHYNEQFF	TGTGCCAGCAAACTTAGCGGGGTTCACTACAATGAGCAGTTCTTC
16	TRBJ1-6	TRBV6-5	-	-	CASSFTVSSYNSPLHF	TGTGCCAGCAGTTTCACAGTGAGCTCCTATAATTCACCCCTCCACTTT
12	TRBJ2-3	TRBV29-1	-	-	CSVDPSTDTQYF	TGCAGCGTTGATCCAAGCACAGATACGCAGTATTTT
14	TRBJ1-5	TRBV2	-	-	CASRGPGINQPQHF	TGTGCCAGCAGGGGGCCGGGGATCAATCAGCCCCAGCATTTT
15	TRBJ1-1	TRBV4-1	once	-	CASSLPGGVNTEAFF	TGCGCCAGCAGCCTACCCGGGGGGGTGAACACTGAAGCTTTCTTT
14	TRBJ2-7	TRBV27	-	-	CASSQRRTSYEQYF	TGTGCCAGCAGTCAGCGGAGGACCTCCTACGAGCAGTACTTC
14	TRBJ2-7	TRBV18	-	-	CASSLGAQGYEQYF	TGTGCCAGCTCACTCGGGGCACAGGGCTACGAGCAGTACTTC
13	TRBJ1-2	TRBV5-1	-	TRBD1	CASSPIDRAGYTF	TGCGCCAGCAGCCCGATAGACAGGGCTGGCTACACCTTC
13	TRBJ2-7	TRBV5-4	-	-	CASSSGTAPEQYF	TGTGCCAGCAGCTCGGGGACTGCCCCCGAGCAGTACTTC
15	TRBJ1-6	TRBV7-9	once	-	CASSPSGGPVTPLHF	TGTGCCAGCAGCCCCAGCGGGGGGCCCGTAACACCCCTCCACTTT
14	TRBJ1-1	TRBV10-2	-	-	CASSEVGGPTEAFF	TGCGCCAGCAGTGAAGTAGGGGGGCCTACTGAAGCTTTCTTT
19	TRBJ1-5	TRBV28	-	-	CASSSIRGTRGRSNQPQHF	TGTGCCAGCAGTTCGATTCGAGGAACCCGAGGGCGAAGCAATCAGCCCCAGCATTTT
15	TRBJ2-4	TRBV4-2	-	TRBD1	CASSQATGARNIQYF	TGTGCCAGCAGCCAAGCGACAGGGGCCCGTAACATTCAGTACTTC
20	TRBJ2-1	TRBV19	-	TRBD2	CASTPRGTSGSRVFYNEQFF	TGTGCCAGTACCCCCAGAGGGACTAGCGGGAGTAGAGTCTTTTACAATGAGCAGTTCTTC
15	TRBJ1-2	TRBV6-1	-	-	CASSEPRRGEYGYTF	TGTGCCAGCAGTGAACCCCGGAGGGGGGAGTATGGCTACACCTTC
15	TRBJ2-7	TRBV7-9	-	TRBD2	CASSLAGGPPGEQYF	TGTGCCAGCAGCCTAGCGGGAGGGCCACCGGGGGAGCAGTACTTC
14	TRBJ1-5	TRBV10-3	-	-	CAISEGRQNQPQHF	TGTGCCATCAGTGAGGGGAGACAGAATCAGCCCCAGCATTTT
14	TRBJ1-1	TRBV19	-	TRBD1	CASSTTGMNTEAFF	TGTGCCAGTAGTACGACAGGGATGAACACTGAAGCTTTCTTT
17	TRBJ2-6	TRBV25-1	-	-	CASSEGLGVAGANVLTF	TGTGCCAGCAGTGAAGGGTTAGGGGTTGCTGGGGCCAACGTCCTGACTTTC
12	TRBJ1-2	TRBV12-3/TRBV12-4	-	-	CASSLTAGGYTF	TGTGCCAGCAGTTTAACGGCAGGGGGCTACACCTTC
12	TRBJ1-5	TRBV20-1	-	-	CSASVGVQPQHF	TGCAGTGCTAGTGTCGGGGTTCAGCCCCAGCATTTT
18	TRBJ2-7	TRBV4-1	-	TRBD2	CASSLSRLAGGRGHEQYF	TGCGCCAGCAGCTTAAGTCGACTAGCGGGGGGCCGGGGGCACGAGCAGTACTTC
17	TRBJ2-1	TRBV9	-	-	CASSRLLAAGTINEQFF	TGTGCCAGCAGCCGTCTTCTCGCCGCAGGGACCATCAATGAGCAGTTCTTC
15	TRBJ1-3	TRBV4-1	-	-	CASSQPGSSGNTIYF	TGCGCCAGCAGCCAGCCCGGGAGTTCTGGAAACACCATATATTTT
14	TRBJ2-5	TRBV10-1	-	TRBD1	CASSGTGGQETQYF	TGCGCCAGCTCCGGGACAGGGGGCCAAGAGACCCAGTACTTC
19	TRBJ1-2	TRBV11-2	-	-	CASSLVSPGRPLRTYGYTF	TGTGCCAGCAGCCTCGTGAGCCCGGGACGGCCCTTGAGGACCTATGGCTACACCTTC
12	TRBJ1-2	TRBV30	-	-	CAWSRVLGGYTF	TGTGCCTGGTCTCGGGTCTTAGGTGGCTACACCTTC
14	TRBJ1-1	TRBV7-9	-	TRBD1	CASSFRDRGTEAFF	TGTGCCAGCAGCTTCCGGGACAGGGGAACTGAAGCTTTCTTT
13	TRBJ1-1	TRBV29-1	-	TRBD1	CSSQTGGNTEAFF	TGCAGCTCTCAGACAGGGGGAAACACTGAAGCTTTCTTT
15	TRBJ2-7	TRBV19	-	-	CASRGGGAGHYEQYF	TGTGCCAGTAGAGGAGGTGGGGCAGGGCACTACGAGCAGTACTTC
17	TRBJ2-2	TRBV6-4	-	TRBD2	CASSGSSGGPNTGELFF	TGTGCCAGCAGTGGATCTAGCGGGGGGCCGAACACCGGGGAGCTGTTTTTT